The rows below give T cell receptor beta chains drawn from one sample of a study of CD8 T cells in ankylosing spondylitis. TCRdb processed the 5' RACE reads anew with MiXCR; each CDR3 protein has one entry. The sample has fewer than 400,000 distinct CDR3 sequences, around 15% seen once; the top ten hold 1.1%. Specimen: blood, either unsorted or a sorted T cell fraction (not recorded which). The receptors were sampled from a male donor with ankylosing spondylitis or in good health (not recorded which). The CDR3 runs from the conserved cysteine through the conserved F or W. D genes are given only for firm matches. Only part of the rows carry a size: once, few, many, or a class if the clone is expanded.

abundance	d_gene	v_gene	j_gene	CDR3nt	CDR3aa
many	-	TRBV20-1	TRBJ1-5	TGCAGTGCTAGAGAGAGCGGCTATAATCAGCCCCAGCATTTT	CSARESGYNQPQHF
-	-	TRBV30	TRBJ1-4	TGTGCCTGGAGTGCAACTAGTAGGAAACTGTTTTTT	CAWSATSRKLFF
-	TRBD1	TRBV20-1	TRBJ1-5	TGCAGTGCTGGGGGACAGGGACAGCCCCAGCATTTT	CSAGGQGQPQHF
few	TRBD2	TRBV3-1	TRBJ2-7	TGTGCCAGCAGCTTACTAGCGGGACGTACTAAGAGCCCCTACGAGCAGTACTTC	CASSLLAGRTKSPYEQYF
-	-	TRBV18	TRBJ2-3	TGTGCCAGCTCACCACCCGGATCGGAAACGCAGTATTTT	CASSPPGSETQYF
-	TRBD2	TRBV3-1	TRBJ2-3	TGTGCCAGCAGCCATCTAGCGGGGGGCACAGATACGCAGTATTTT	CASSHLAGGTDTQYF
-	-	TRBV6-1	TRBJ2-2	TGTGCCAGCAGGGAGTTGGTCACCGGGGAGCTGTTTTTT	CASRELVTGELFF
-	-	TRBV5-5	TRBJ2-1	TGTGCCAGCAGCTTGGTTCCGTTCTCCTACAATGAGCAGTTCTTC	CASSLVPFSYNEQFF
-	TRBD1	TRBV10-3	TRBJ2-2	TGTGCCACCACAGGGGCAGGGACCGGGGAGCTGTTTTTT	CATTGAGTGELFF
few	TRBD1	TRBV11-3	TRBJ2-5	TGTGCCAGCACCCCACAGGGGGGCTACCAAGAGACCCAGTACTTC	CASTPQGGYQETQYF
few	-	TRBV20-1	TRBJ1-1	TGCAGCGGGAAGGGGGGCAATGGGAACACTGAAGCTTTCTTT	CSGKGGNGNTEAFF
-	-	TRBV11-3	TRBJ2-2	TGTGCCAGCAGCGGGGGTTTCGGCGGGGAGCTGTTTTTT	CASSGGFGGELFF
few	-	TRBV12-3/TRBV12-4	TRBJ2-2	TGTGCCAGCAGTTTAATAAGCACGGCCGGGGAGCTGTTTTTT	CASSLISTAGELFF
-	TRBD1	TRBV12-3/TRBV12-4	TRBJ1-1	TGTGCCACTTCGGTAGGACAGGGGAACAATGAAGCTTTCTTT	CATSVGQGNNEAFF
-	-	TRBV18	TRBJ2-1	TGTGCCAGCTCACCAACGAGCACCAATGAGCAGTTCTTC	CASSPTSTNEQFF
-	TRBD1	TRBV19	TRBJ1-1	TGTGCCAGTAGAAAACAGGGGAGAGCTGAAGCTTTCTTT	CASRKQGRAEAFF
few	-	TRBV20-1	TRBJ2-5	TGCAGTGCTAGACCCCGCGGACCCAAAGAGACCCAGTACTTC	CSARPRGPKETQYF
-	-	TRBV11-1	TRBJ2-7	TGTGCCAGCAGCTTAGCGGGGCCCACTGGAGAGCAGTACTTC	CASSLAGPTGEQYF
-	TRBD2	TRBV5-1	TRBJ2-1	TGCGCCAGCAGCTCTACTAGCGGTCGGTACAATGAGCAGTTCTTC	CASSSTSGRYNEQFF
many	-	TRBV12-3/TRBV12-4	TRBJ2-1	TGTGCCAGCAGTTTTTGGGGGGACCGCGGTGAGCAGTTCTTC	CASSFWGDRGEQFF
few	TRBD2	TRBV20-1	TRBJ2-3	TGCAGTGCTACTAGCGGCGAAAGGGATACGCAGTATTTT	CSATSGERDTQYF
few	-	TRBV3-1	TRBJ2-1	TGTGCCAGCAGCCAAGAATTGACCCTGGGGAATGAGCAGTTCTTC	CASSQELTLGNEQFF
few	-	TRBV12-3/TRBV12-4	TRBJ2-7	TGTGCCAGCAGTTTTGGGGGAACCCCATCCTACGAGCAGTACTTC	CASSFGGTPSYEQYF
many	-	TRBV5-1	TRBJ2-1	TGCGCCAGTCACACGACCGGGTCCCCCGATGAGCAGTTCTTC	CASHTTGSPDEQFF
-	TRBD2	TRBV2	TRBJ2-3	TGTGCCAGCAGTGAGGGAGCTAGCGGGAGAACAGATACGCAGTATTTT	CASSEGASGRTDTQYF
-	-	TRBV4-1	TRBJ2-7	TGCGCCAGCAGCCAAGAGGCACAGTCGTTAATCCACGAGCAGTACTTC	CASSQEAQSLIHEQYF
many	-	TRBV5-5	TRBJ2-2	TGTGCCAGCAGCTCAGGTTTCACCGGGGAGCTGTTTTTT	CASSSGFTGELFF
few	-	TRBV5-1	TRBJ2-2	TGCGCCAGCAGCGCGCGGGATCTCACCGGGGAGCTGTTTTTT	CASSARDLTGELFF
many	-	TRBV5-1	TRBJ2-2	TGCGCCAGCACCTTGGGGGGAACGAACACCGGGGAGCTGTTTTTT	CASTLGGTNTGELFF
once	-	TRBV6-1	TRBJ1-1	TGTGCCAGCAGCTCGAGTTCCCGCCCGTCGAGCACTGAAGCTTTCTTT	CASSSSSRPSSTEAFF
-	-	TRBV10-2	TRBJ1-1	TGCGCCAGCATGGTCAGGGTGAACACTGAAGCTTTCTTT	CASMVRVNTEAFF
-	TRBD1	TRBV29-1	TRBJ2-7	TGCAGCGTCTCCCGACAGGGGGCCTTCTACGAGCAGTACTTC	CSVSRQGAFYEQYF
-	-	TRBV6-5	TRBJ2-5	TGTGCCAGCAGTTACGGCCGGAACCAAGAGACCCAGTACTTC	CASSYGRNQETQYF
few	TRBD2	TRBV25-1	TRBJ2-1	TGTGCCAGCAGTGCGACTAGCGGGAGCATCAATGAGCAGTTCTTC	CASSATSGSINEQFF
-	-	TRBV11-3	TRBJ2-5	TGTGCCAGCAGCTTTGTACAAGAGACCCAGTACTTC	CASSFVQETQYF
few	-	TRBV21-1	TRBJ1-1	TGTGCCAGCAGCCATTTTTTCCTCGTCCTACACAGAAACACTGAAGCTTTCTTT	CASSHFFLVLHRNTEAFF
-	TRBD1	TRBV12-3/TRBV12-4	TRBJ1-1	TGTGCCAGCAGTTTATGGGGGACAGCGGACACTGAAGCTTTCTTT	CASSLWGTADTEAFF
few	-	TRBV20-1	TRBJ2-6	TGCAGTGCTAGAGATCGAGGGGCCGGGGCCAACGTCCTGACTTTC	CSARDRGAGANVLTF
many	TRBD1	TRBV12-3/TRBV12-4	TRBJ1-1	TGTGCCAGCAGGGGGGGACAGGCCACTGAAGCTTTCTTT	CASRGGQATEAFF
few	-	TRBV20-1	TRBJ2-3	TGCAGTGCTAGAGAGGGGGCTGAAGATACGCAGTATTTT	CSAREGAEDTQYF
few	-	TRBV10-3	TRBJ2-2	TGTGCCATCAGTGGCCTCACCGGGGAGCTGTTTTTT	CAISGLTGELFF
-	-	TRBV5-1	TRBJ2-5	TGCGCCAGCAGCTTGGCCCCGGACAGATCCCAAGAGACCCAGTACTTC	CASSLAPDRSQETQYF
-	-	TRBV7-2	TRBJ2-4	TGTGCCAGCCGCCCGGGGTTCGGGGTGCCCAAAAACATTCAGTACTTC	CASRPGFGVPKNIQYF
-	TRBD2	TRBV3-1	TRBJ2-4	TGTGCCAGCAGCCGCCTTAGCGGGACCAAAAACATTCAGTACTTC	CASSRLSGTKNIQYF
few	-	TRBV5-1	TRBJ2-1	TGCGCCAGCAGCTTGGACTTGAGGAGCTCCTACAATGAGCAGTTCTTC	CASSLDLRSSYNEQFF
-	-	TRBV12-3/TRBV12-4	TRBJ1-5	TGTGCCAGCAGTCCCCTACGGGGGTATCAGCCCCAGCATTTT	CASSPLRGYQPQHF
-	TRBD2	TRBV2	TRBJ2-3	TGTGCCAGCAGTGATGTGGCGGGAGGGGATACGCAGTATTTT	CASSDVAGGDTQYF
medium-sized	-	TRBV29-1	TRBJ2-1	TGCAGCGTACGGCTACGAGGACTACACAATGAGCAGTTCTTC	CSVRLRGLHNEQFF
-	-	TRBV28	TRBJ1-5	TGTGCCAGCATCCTCAGGGAATCGGGTCAGCCCCAGCATTTT	CASILRESGQPQHF
-	TRBD1	TRBV9	TRBJ2-5	TGTGCCAGCAGCGTAGTCGGAGGAACAGGGGGCTTCGAGACCCAGTACTTC	CASSVVGGTGGFETQYF
few	-	TRBV20-1	TRBJ2-3	TGCAGTGCTATCCCCACACCTCGCACAGATACGCAGTATTTT	CSAIPTPRTDTQYF
few	-	TRBV4-1	TRBJ1-1	TGCGCCAGCAGCCACCCCGGGGCCCAGAGTACTGAAGCTTTCTTT	CASSHPGAQSTEAFF
many	-	TRBV5-1	TRBJ2-7	TGCGCCAGCAGCCCGGACCGCTACGAGCAGTACTTC	CASSPDRYEQYF
few	-	TRBV19	TRBJ2-1	TGTGCCAGTACCCCGCGGTGGGGCAGTGAGCAGTTCTTC	CASTPRWGSEQFF
-	-	TRBV2	TRBJ2-1	TGTGCCAGCAGTGAAAGAGGGAGAGGTTCCTACAGTGAGCAGTTCTTC	CASSERGRGSYSEQFF
few	TRBD1	TRBV9	TRBJ2-7	TGTGCCAGCAGCGTAGAGACAGGGGGTTTCTACGAGCAGTACTTC	CASSVETGGFYEQYF
-	-	TRBV3-1	TRBJ2-7	TGTGCCAGCAGCCAAGAACCTTACTACGAGCAGTACTTC	CASSQEPYYEQYF